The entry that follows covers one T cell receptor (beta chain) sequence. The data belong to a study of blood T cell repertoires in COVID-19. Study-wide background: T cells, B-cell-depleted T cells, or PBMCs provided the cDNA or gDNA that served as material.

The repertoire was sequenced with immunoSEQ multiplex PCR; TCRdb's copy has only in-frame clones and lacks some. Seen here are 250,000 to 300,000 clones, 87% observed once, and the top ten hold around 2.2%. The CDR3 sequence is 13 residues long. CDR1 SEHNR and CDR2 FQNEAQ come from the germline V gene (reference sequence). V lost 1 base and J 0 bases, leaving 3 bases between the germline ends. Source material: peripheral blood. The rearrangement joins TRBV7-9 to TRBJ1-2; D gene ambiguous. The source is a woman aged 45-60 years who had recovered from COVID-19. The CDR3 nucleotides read TGTGCCAGCAGCTTAGGAGCTAACTATGGCTACACCTTC. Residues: CASSLGANYGYTF. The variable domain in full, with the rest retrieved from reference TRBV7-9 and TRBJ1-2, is DTGVSQNPRHKITKRGQNVTFRCDPISEHNRLYWYRQTLGQGPEFLTYFQNEAQLEKSRLLSDRFSAERPKGSFSTLEIQRTEQGDSAMYLCASSLGANYGYTFGSGTRLTVV.